This TCR beta chain came from a study of T-cell reconstitution after alpha-beta-depleted transplantation in children. Study-level results: Recipient T cells and thymic progenitors that survived gave rise to the high TCRbeta diversity observed at day 60 in some patients.

V lost 3 bases, J lost 0 bases, and 5 bases lay in between. This CDR3 comprises 12 residues. CDR1 and CDR2 from the germline V gene are DFQATT and SNEGSKA (reference sequence). The library targeted TCRbeta and was prepared with unique molecular identifiers. Via MiXCR, TCRdb re-called the PCR reads, giving one row per CDR3 protein. Of about 580,000 distinct CDR3 sequences in the sample, more than 20% were seen once. This clonotype occurred many times. Its antigen is unknown. The clonotype originates from a boy under two years old who had a stem cell transplant for acute myeloid leukemia, so the T cells may come from the graft donor. The source material was PBMCs, mostly from graft donor cells, sampled 360 days after TCRalphabeta/CD19-depleted stem cell transplant. The chain carries TRBV20-1 and TRBJ1-1; no clear D gene. The CDR3 loop is CSASSVNTEAFF. The CDR3 DNA reads as TGCAGTGCTAGTTCGGTGAACACTGAAGCTTTCTTT.